The 26 T cell receptor beta chains reported below all come from one sample, sequenced in a study of T-cell reconstitution after alpha-beta-depleted transplantation in children (dated by TCRdb to the mid-2010s). Reading the label with the study, this specimen's treatment or condition is: allogeneic hematopoietic cell transplantation with graft depleted of TCRalphabeta T cells and CD19 B cells. Libraries came from PCR. Sequencer: Illumina HiSeq 2500. TCR libraries were prepared with molecular barcoding, using unique molecular identifiers to normalize TCRbeta repertoire quantification. The public reads were reprocessed in TCRdb via fastp at Q25 and MiXCR, keeping in-frame beta chains. Each record represents a unique CDR3 protein, reported with the most common genes and DNA among its rows. Within this sample are 350,000 to 500,000 distinct CDR3 sequences, with roughly 44% of them counted one time only. Together, the top ten hold approximately 25% of the sample.

The sample here was PBMCs, taken before TCRalphabeta/CD19-depleted stem cell transplant. These receptors came from a girl between 2 and 10 years old with aplastic anemia, due to receive a stem cell transplant.

The chain is built from TRBV5-1 and TRBJ2-7; 8 bases map to TRBD1. This CDR3 spans 16 amino acids. Germline trimming cut 4 bases from V and 2 bases from J; bases unmatched to any gene: 11. CDR1 is SGHRS, CDR2 YFSETQ, per germline. CDR3 DNA: TGCGCCAGCAGCCTGAAGGGACAGGCCCCAGCCTACGAGCAGTACTTC. This codes for CASSLKGQAPAYEQYF.

Only a few counts were recorded for this clonotype. V usage is TRBV2 and J usage is TRBJ2-2; D is perhaps TRBD2 (5 bases). Germline CDR1 and CDR2: SNHLY and FYNNEI. CDR3 length: 14 residues. V was pared by 7 bases and J by 5 bases, with 14 bases between. CDR3: CASNTHGGTGELFF. DNA of the CDR3: TGTGCCAGCAACACACACGGAGGTACCGGGGAGCTGTTTTTT.

A few counts support this clonotype. The chain links TRBV7-9 to TRBJ2-3; possible D gene TRBD2, 6 bases. The CDR3 has 14 amino acids. CDR1 is SEHNR, CDR2 FQNEAQ, per germline (reference sequence). V was pared by 4 bases and J by 3 bases, with 11 bases between. CDR3 sequence: CASSSTRETDTQYF. The CDR3 region has the DNA TGTGCCAGCAGCTCCACCCGGGAGACAGATACGCAGTATTTT. The full variable domain, in which reference TRBV7-9 and TRBJ2-3 provide the parts outside the CDR3, is DTGVSQNPRHKITKRGQNVTFRCDPISEHNRLYWYRQTLGQGPEFLTYFQNEAQLEKSRLLSDRFSAERPKGSFSTLEIQRTEQGDSAMYLCASSSTRETDTQYFGPGTRLTVL.

The chain recombines TRBV28 with TRBJ1-5; no clear D gene. Germline CDR1 reads MDHEN; CDR2 reads SYDVKM. Deletions cut 10 bases from V and 3 bases from J, with 19 bases between. This CDR3 spans 15 amino acids. The DNA for the CDR3 is TGTGCCACCAGGCCCCGTGTGGGGTACAATCAGCCCCAGCATTTT. The encoded protein is CATRPRVGYNQPQHF.

This chain connects TRBV12-3 or TRBV12-4 to TRBJ2-7; D gene unclear. CDR3 size: 13 residues. Between the trimmed V and J ends, which lost 5 bases and 1 base, there was a span of 9 bases. The CDR3 here is CASSTDTSYEQYF. The CDR3 coding sequence is TGTGCCAGCAGTACCGACACTTCCTACGAGCAGTACTTC.

The rearrangement uses TRBV5-1 and TRBJ2-5; the match to TRBD1 covers 7 bases. There are 15 residues in the CDR3. With V trimmed by 0 bases and J by 2 bases, 4 bases remained unmatched. Germline V lookup: CDR1 SGHRS, CDR2 YFSETQ. The CDR3 bases are TGCGCCAGCAGCTTGGCCGACAGGGTTCAAGAGACCCAGTACTTC. Amino acids: CASSLADRVQETQYF.

This clonotype was counted only a few times. The rearrangement links TRBV12-3 or TRBV12-4 to TRBJ2-3; D not resolved. CDR3 length: 11 amino acids. V was shortened by 6 bases and J by 5 bases, with 6 bases between the two germline ends. In DNA, the CDR3 is TGTGCCAGCAGGTCCGTAGATACGCAGTATTTT. It translates to CASRSVDTQYF.

In this sample, this clonotype turned up a few times. V is TRBV28 and J is TRBJ2-7, with D unresolved. Looked up from germline, CDR1 is MDHEN and CDR2 is SYDVKM. Trimming shortened V by 6 bases and J by 3 bases, and 15 bases separated the two germline ends. This CDR3 region has 14 residues. The CDR3 here is CASRGLDLRYEQYF. Written as DNA, the CDR3 is TGTGCCAGCAGGGGATTGGACCTGCGCTACGAGCAGTACTTC. Full variable domain (missing parts from reference TRBV28 and TRBJ2-7): DVKVTQSSRYLVKRTGEKVFLECVQDMDHENMFWYRQDPGLGLRLIYFSYDVKMKEKGDIPEGYSVSREKKERFSLILESASTNQTSMYLCASRGLDLRYEQYFGPGTRLTVT.

In this sample, this clonotype turned up a few times. This sequence joins TRBV6-1 and TRBJ2-3, with TRBD1 as a possible D gene (6 bases). The V end was cut by 6 bases, the J end by 1 base, with 14 bases between. Germline V lookup: CDR1 MNHNS, CDR2 SASEGT. CDR3 length equals 15 residues. The CDR3 nucleotides read TGTGCCAGCAGCACCTTCAGGGGAGGCACAGATACGCAGTATTTT. Translated: CASSTFRGGTDTQYF.

This clonotype was detected only a few times. The chain carries TRBV20-1 and TRBJ2-1; TRBD2 matches 7 bases. This CDR3 region has 16 residues. V shed 6 bases, J shed 0 bases, and the junction held 11 bases outside the gene matches. CDR1 and CDR2 from the germline V gene are DFQATT and SNEGSKA (reference sequence). For the CDR3, the DNA is TGCAGTGCCCGTCCCAATCCTAGCGGCTCCTACAATGAGCAGTTCTTC. As protein: CSARPNPSGSYNEQFF.

The table lists this clonotype with many counts. The chain recombines TRBV5-1 with TRBJ2-3, with TRBD1 as a possible D gene (6 bases). CDR1 is SGHRS, CDR2 YFSETQ, per germline. This CDR3 comprises 15 residues. Trimming pared 2 bases from V and 0 bases from J, leaving 10 bases between. The CDR3 DNA follows: TGCGCCAGCAGCTTAACAGGGATAAGCACAGATACGCAGTATTTT. It encodes CASSLTGISTDTQYF.

This clonotype was counted many times. This rearrangement joins TRBV5-1 to TRBJ2-1; D unclear. This CDR3 has 14 residues. Trimming pared 0 bases from V and 7 bases from J, leaving 11 bases between. The germline V gene has CDR1 SGHRS and CDR2 YFSETQ. CDR3 in DNA: TGCGCCAGCAGCTTGGACGGGTTTAAGAATGAGCAGTTCTTC. This gives the protein CASSLDGFKNEQFF.

This clonotype appeared a few times. The V call is TRBV12-3 or TRBV12-4, the J call TRBJ1-4; D uncertain. V was pared by 6 bases and J by 7 bases, with 9 bases between. The CDR3 loop spans 12 amino acids. CDR3 DNA sequence: TGTGCCAGCAGCCCCTCGGGTGAAAAACTGTTTTTT. As protein: CASSPSGEKLFF.

CDR3 residues: CASNSGPEETQYF. DNA for the CDR3: TGTGCCAGCAATTCCGGACCCGAAGAGACCCAGTACTTC. V is TRBV5-2 and J is TRBJ2-5. TRBV5-2 represents a pseudogene. The CDR3 consists of 13 residues.

This clonotype has just a few counts. This sequence joins TRBV11-1 and TRBJ2-1; tentative D call: TRBD2 (6 bases). V gave up 2 bases and J gave up 6 bases, with 11 bases separating them. CDR1 is SGHAT and CDR2 is FQDESV in the germline V gene (reference sequence). This CDR3 spans 14 amino acids. The DNA for the CDR3 is TGTGCCAGCAGCTTACCGGGACTTCCCAATGAGCAGTTCTTC. This sequence encodes CASSLPGLPNEQFF.

This clonotype was seen a handful of times. This chain uses TRBV5-1 with TRBJ2-1; D may be TRBD2 (5 bases). This CDR3 has 14 amino acids. Germline assignment: CDR1 SGHRS and CDR2 YFSETQ. V shed 5 bases and J shed 2 bases, with 11 bases lying between them. The CDR3 nucleotides read TGCGCCAGCAGACTCGAACTAGCCTACAATGAGCAGTTCTTC. This encodes CASRLELAYNEQFF.

This clonotype came up once. No DNA is shown, since the ends of the CDR3 on it are uncertain; the CDR3 is the one TCRdb lists. The chain joins TRBV5-1 to TRBJ2-1; no DNA check was done on the table's D call, TRBD2. Germline lookup yields CDR1 SGHRS and CDR2 YFSETQ. The CDR3 is 17 residues long, counting both termini. CDR3 protein: CASSLNVGLGTYNEQFF.

The rearrangement joins TRBV20-1 to TRBJ2-5; TRBD2 aligns across 13 bases. V lost 2 bases to trimming and J lost 2 bases; unmatched junction nucleotides: 11. The germline V gene has CDR1 DFQATT and CDR2 SNEGSKA (reference sequence). This CDR3 is 18 amino acids long. CDR3: CSARRVGLAGRKQETQYF. The CDR3 nucleotides read TGCAGTGCTAGAAGAGTGGGACTAGCGGGGCGAAAACAAGAGACCCAGTACTTC.

This clonotype was recorded at least ten times. The chain uses TRBV9 and TRBJ2-2; D is ambiguous. Germline lookup yields CDR1 SGDLS and CDR2 YYNGEE. This CDR3 is built from 13 residues. Trimming removed 3 bases at V and 3 bases at J, with 6 bases between. CDR3 coding DNA: TGTGCCAGCAGCGCGAGGTACACCGGGGAGCTGTTTTTT. Translated, it gives CASSARYTGELFF.

The genes are TRBV28 and TRBJ2-3, with D possibly being TRBD1 or TRBD2 (5 bases each). V lost 1 base and J lost 4, with 15 bases in between. Germline V gene lookup returns CDR1 MDHEN and CDR2 SYDVKM. This CDR3 region has 16 residues. The DNA of the CDR3 is TGTGCCAGCAGTTTATATTATGGGGGAGAGGCAGATACGCAGTATTTT. Translated, it gives CASSLYYGGEADTQYF. Full variable domain (remainder filled in from reference TRBV28 and TRBJ2-3): DVKVTQSSRYLVKRTGEKVFLECVQDMDHENMFWYRQDPGLGLRLIYFSYDVKMKEKGDIPEGYSVSREKKERFSLILESASTNQTSMYLCASSLYYGGEADTQYFGPGTRLTVL.

This clonotype has just a few counts. The chain combines TRBV18 with TRBJ2-7; TRBD1 agrees at 8 bases. The germline V gene encodes CDR1 KGHSH and CDR2 LQKENI. The CDR3 contains 14 residues. The junction had 10 bases not matched to a gene; V was cut back by 6 bases and J by 6 bases. The DNA for the CDR3 is TGTGCCAGCTCCCCGACAGGGGACCAGGGCGAGCAGTACTTC. This encodes CASSPTGDQGEQYF.

On this clonotype: Given a much more abundant clone one base away, this may be a read error. V is TRBV29-1 and J is TRBJ2-7; unclear D gene. Germline CDR1 and CDR2: SQVTM and ANQGSEA. The CDR3 is 12 amino acids. V was shortened by 3 bases and J by 1 base, with 7 bases between the two germline ends. Here the CDR3 reads CSVEDGSYEQYF. The CDR3 region has the DNA TGCAGCGTTGAGGACGGTTCCTACGAGCAGTACTTC.

This clonotype was picked up many times. V gene TRBV7-2 combines with J gene TRBJ2-7, with 9 nucleotides matching TRBD1. V was clipped by 5 bases and J by 3 bases; unmatched bases: 5. The CDR3 is made up of 14 amino acids. The V gene's germline CDR1 is SGHTA and CDR2 FQGNSA. As DNA, the CDR3 is TGTGCCAGCAGCCCGCTGGGACAGGGCTACGAGCAGTACTTC. It encodes CASSPLGQGYEQYF.

There are many counts of this clonotype. The V and J genes are TRBV3-1 and TRBJ2-5; 8 nucleotides align to TRBD2. The CDR3 covers 13 residues. The V segment lost 3 bases and the J segment 5 bases; nucleotides outside the gene matches: 2. The V gene's germline CDR1 is LGHDT and CDR2 YNNKEL (reference sequence). Here the CDR3 DNA reads TGTGCCAGCAGCCAGGGACTAGAGGAGACCCAGTACTTC. Its protein is CASSQGLEETQYF.

The CDR3 protein is CASSLTGGNYNEQFF. DNA of the CDR3: TGTGCCAGCAGCTTAACAGGGGGCAACTACAATGAGCAGTTCTTC. The chain links TRBV6-5 to TRBJ2-1; 9 nucleotides agree with TRBD1. Trimming removed 6 bases from V and 3 bases from J; junction bases left unmatched: 6. The germline V gene has CDR1 MNHEY and CDR2 SVGAGI. The CDR3 consists of 15 residues.

This sequence joins TRBV20-1 and TRBJ1-5, with 8 bases that match TRBD1. V shed 5 bases, J shed 2 bases, and the junction held 5 bases outside the gene matches. Germline CDR1 DFQATT, CDR2 SNEGSKA (reference sequence). CDR3 length: 14 amino acids. The CDR3 region has the DNA TGCAGTGCTTGGACAGGGAGTGGCAATCAGCCCCAGCATTTT. It specifies CSAWTGSGNQPQHF.